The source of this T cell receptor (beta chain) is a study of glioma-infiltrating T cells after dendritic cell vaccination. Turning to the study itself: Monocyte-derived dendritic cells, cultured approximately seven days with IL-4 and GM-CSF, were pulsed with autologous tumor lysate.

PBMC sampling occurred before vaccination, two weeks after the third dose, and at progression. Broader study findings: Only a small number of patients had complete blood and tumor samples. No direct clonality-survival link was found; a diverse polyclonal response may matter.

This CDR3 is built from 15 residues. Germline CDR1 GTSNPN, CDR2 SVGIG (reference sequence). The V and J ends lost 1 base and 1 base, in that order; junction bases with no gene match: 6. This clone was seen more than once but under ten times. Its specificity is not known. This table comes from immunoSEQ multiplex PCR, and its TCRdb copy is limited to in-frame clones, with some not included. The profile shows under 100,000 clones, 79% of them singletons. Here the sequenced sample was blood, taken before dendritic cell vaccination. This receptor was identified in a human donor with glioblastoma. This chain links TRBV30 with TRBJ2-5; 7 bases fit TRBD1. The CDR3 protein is CAWSGAGGFQETQYF. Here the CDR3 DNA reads TGTGCCTGGAGTGGGGCAGGGGGTTTCCAAGAGACCCAGTACTTC.